This entry is about one T cell receptor (beta chain). The antigen is undetermined. Measured with immunoSEQ multiplex PCR; TCRdb has only the in-frame clones, and not every one. Seen here are 100,000 to 150,000 clones, 80% to 90% observed once, and the top ten hold about 20%. This sample stems from a study of T cell responses to AZD1222 COVID-19 vaccine. The germline CDR1 and CDR2 sequences are SEHNR and FQNEAQ (reference sequence). The CDR3 runs 18 residues. After removal of 0 bases from V and 0 bases from J, the junction contained 7 bases not matched to a gene. Notes on the study in general: Repertoire collection took place solely once the T cell response had peaked. Compared with day 0, the breadth and depth of the Spike-specific TCR repertoire rose significantly after two doses of AZD1222.

The receptor was derived from an adult in good health. The sample was peripheral blood, taken on day 0 of AZD1222 vaccination. The chain carries TRBV7-9 and TRBJ2-5; 10 nucleotides agree with TRBD2. CDR3 protein: CASSLAQPLAGYQETQYF. DNA of the CDR3: TGTGCCAGCAGCTTAGCCCAACCACTAGCGGGGTACCAAGAGACCCAGTACTTC.